This TCR beta chain was profiled in a study of CD8+ T cells in alopecia areata. Study findings and constraints: Resident alphabeta T cells of normal skin are also sequenced in scalp samples. Affected scalp, especially in alopecia totalis/universalis, had a higher clonality than normal scalp did.

With V trimmed by 6 bases and J by 3 bases, 3 bases remained unmatched. The CDR3 runs to 15 residues. The germline CDR1 and CDR2 sequences are SEHNR and FQNEAQ (reference sequence). Sequencing used cDNA as its template, made by extracting RNA and reverse transcribing it. The data were produced by immunoSEQ multiplex PCR, yet TCRdb's version contains in-frame clones alone and is incomplete. The sample holds 110,000 or so clones; less than 70% are singletons and the top ten take 2.5% to 3.5%. Regarding this clone: Its antigen is still unknown.

The rearrangement uses TRBV7-9 and TRBJ2-5; 14 bases agree with TRBD2. This receptor was taken from a human donor in good health. The sample was CD4+ T cells sorted from blood. The CDR3 bases are TGTGCCAGCAGTTTGACTAGCGGGGGGGAAGAGACCCAGTACTTC. Translation gives CASSLTSGGEETQYF.